The 27 T cell receptor beta chains below come from one sample, sequenced in a study of blood T cell repertoires in COVID-19. This table comes from immunoSEQ multiplex PCR, and its TCRdb copy is limited to in-frame clones, with some not included. The sample has 270,000 or so clones; under 95% are singletons. Sequenced material: PBMCs or T cells enriched from blood (not recorded which). Source of these receptors: a man aged 40-50 years who had been exposed to COVID-19.

The J gene is TRBJ2-2, the V gene TRBV21-1; TRBD1 reflects the table's D call only, with no check against the DNA. TRBV21-1 is tagged as a pseudogene. The CDR3 is 15 amino acids. CDR3 residues: CASTWTGGNTGELFF. Written as DNA, the CDR3 is TGTGCCAGCACCTGGACAGGAGGTAACACCGGGGAGCTGTTTTTT.

This chain joins TRBV27 and TRBJ1-5; D is perhaps TRBD1 (6 bases). V was shortened by 6 bases and J by 3 bases, with 18 bases between the two germline ends. CDR1 and CDR2 (germline): MNHEY, SMNVEV (reference sequence). The CDR3 totals 16 residues. CDR3: CASSSLGGAINQPQHF. In DNA form, the CDR3 reads TGTGCCAGCAGCTCCCTCGGGGGGGCGATCAATCAGCCCCAGCATTTT.

This chain links TRBV29-1 with TRBJ2-7; possibly TRBD1 for D (6 bases). In germline, CDR1 is SQVTM, CDR2 ANQGSEA. The CDR3 has 12 amino acids. V lost 4 bases and J 6 bases, leaving 13 bases between the germline ends. CDR3 sequence reads: CSVVTGTGEQYF. CDR3 nucleotide sequence: TGCAGCGTTGTCACAGGGACCGGCGAGCAGTACTTC.

The rearrangement joins TRBV25-1 to TRBJ1-1; a weak D match, TRBD1 (5 bases). Germline CDR1 reads MGHDK; CDR2 reads SYGVNS. CDR3 length: 16 amino acids. Trimming pared 2 bases from V and 5 bases from J, leaving 18 bases between. CDR3 sequence reads: CASSEGGRRGGTEAFF. The CDR3 DNA reads as TGTGCCAGCAGTGAAGGCGGTAGGAGGGGCGGGACTGAAGCTTTCTTT. The full variable domain, its missing parts supplied by reference TRBV25-1 and TRBJ1-1, is EADIYQTPRYLVIGTGKKITLECSQTMGHDKMYWYQQDPGMELHLIHYSYGVNSTEKGDLSSESTVSRIRTEHFPLTLESARPSHTSQYLCASSEGGRRGGTEAFFGQGTRLTVV.

V and J are TRBV6-6 and TRBJ2-1; no reliable D call. CDR1 is MNHNY, CDR2 SVGAGI, per germline (reference sequence). CDR3 size: 12 residues. Trimming shortened V by 6 bases and J by 5 bases, and 8 bases separated the two germline ends. The CDR3 loop is CASSRSNNEQFF. CDR3 sequence (DNA): TGTGCCAGCAGCAGGTCCAACAATGAGCAGTTCTTC.

This sequence joins TRBV6-5 and TRBJ1-6, with a weak D call TRBD1 (5 bases). From germline, CDR1 is MNHEY and CDR2 SVGAGI. Trimming left V 0 bases short and J 7 bases short, with 13 bases between. The CDR3 runs to 16 residues. CDR3 loop: CASSYSMAGSNSPLHF. The CDR3 DNA is TGTGCCAGCAGTTACTCGATGGCAGGGTCCAATTCACCCCTCCACTTT.

The rearrangement uses TRBV27 and TRBJ1-2; 7 bases line up with TRBD1. Germline values: CDR1 MNHEY, CDR2 SMNVEV (reference sequence). V shed 5 bases and J 3 bases; nucleotides not matched to a gene: 6. The CDR3 length is 14 residues. The CDR3 here is CASSETGWDYGYTF. The CDR3 bases are TGTGCCAGCAGTGAGACAGGGTGGGACTATGGCTACACCTTC.

The sample holds one count of this clone. The chain has TRBV7-3 and TRBJ2-1, with D possibly TRBD2 on 6 matching bases. CDR3 length: 16 residues. CDR1 SGHTA and CDR2 FQGTGA come from the germline V gene. The V end lost 1 base, the J end lost 4 bases, and 14 bases lay between the germline ends. The CDR3 nucleotides are TGTGCCAGCAGCTTAAGAAGTAGCGGAGTTTACAATGAGCAGTTCTTC. Protein product: CASSLRSSGVYNEQFF.

Comments on this clone: Other DNA sequences in this sample translate to the same CDR3. The chain employs TRBV18 and TRBJ2-3; no clear D. The germline V gene encodes CDR1 KGHSH and CDR2 LQKENI. CDR3 length: 11 residues. V was shortened by 3 bases and J by 4 bases, with 2 bases between the two germline ends. The CDR3 reads CASSPADTQYF. Here the CDR3 DNA reads TGTGCCAGCTCACCCGCAGATACGCAGTATTTT.

The chain uses TRBV9 and TRBJ1-4; weak D call: TRBD1 (6 bases). The germline gives CDR1 SGDLS, CDR2 YYNGEE. This CDR3 spans 14 amino acids. V lost 4 bases and J lost 4, with 11 bases in between. In DNA, the CDR3 is TGTGCCAGCAGCCCTACCAGGGGTAATGAAAAACTGTTTTTT. Its translation is CASSPTRGNEKLFF.

The gene calls are TRBV7-9 and TRBJ2-5, with D tentatively TRBD1 (5 bases). V was shortened by 0 bases and J by 1 base, with 12 bases between the two germline ends. The CDR3 loop spans 16 amino acids. From germline, CDR1 is SEHNR and CDR2 FQNEAQ (reference sequence). The CDR3, as DNA: TGTGCCAGCAGCTTAGCTGAAAGGGGATTCCAAGAGACCCAGTACTTC. Protein: CASSLAERGFQETQYF.

The sample holds one count of this clone. The chain employs TRBV4-1 and TRBJ2-7; 7 nucleotides line up with TRBD1. After removal of 4 bases from V and 3 bases from J, the junction contained 3 bases not matched to a gene. CDR1 and CDR2 from the germline V gene are MGHRA and YSYEKL. The CDR3 consists of 13 residues. The CDR3 region has the DNA TGCGCCAGCAGCCCTCGGGACAGCTACGAGCAGTACTTC. It specifies CASSPRDSYEQYF.

The V call is TRBV5-1, the J call TRBJ2-7, with 9 bases aligning to TRBD1. Trimming removed 4 bases from V and 7 bases from J; junction bases left unmatched: 12. Germline loops: CDR1 SGHRS, CDR2 YFSETQ. The CDR3 covers 15 residues. CDR3 amino acids: CASSIGQGSFLEQYF. The CDR3, as DNA: TGCGCCAGCAGCATTGGACAGGGGAGCTTTCTGGAGCAGTACTTC.

The gene calls are TRBV19 and TRBJ2-7; 9 bases match TRBD2. Germline-derived CDR1 and CDR2 are LNHDA and SQIVND (reference sequence). The ends lost 5 bases at V and 6 bases at J; junction bases unmatched: 8. CDR3 length: 14 amino acids. The CDR3 is CASSPLAGAGEQYF. The CDR3 DNA follows: TGTGCCAGTAGTCCCTTAGCGGGGGCAGGCGAGCAGTACTTC.

V gene TRBV19 combines with J gene TRBJ1-5, with 9 bases fitting TRBD1. Trimming took 4 bases from V and 2 from J; bases not matched to a gene: 9. This CDR3 comprises 17 residues. Germline CDR1 is LNHDA and CDR2 is SQIVND (reference sequence). The CDR3 protein is CASSSGRTGVGNQPQHF. The DNA for the CDR3 is TGTGCCAGTAGTAGTGGAAGGACAGGGGTAGGCAATCAGCCCCAGCATTTT. Complete variable domain (other parts from reference TRBV19 and TRBJ1-5): DGGITQSPKYLFRKEGQNVTLSCEQNLNHDAMYWYRQDPGQGLRLIYYSQIVNDFQKGDIAEGYSVSREKKESFPLTVTSAQKNPTAFYLCASSSGRTGVGNQPQHFGDGTRLSIL.

This chain joins TRBV5-1 and TRBJ1-1, with 7 positions matching TRBD1. This CDR3 spans 14 amino acids. The germline gives CDR1 SGHRS, CDR2 YFSETQ. Unmatched junction bases numbered 3, after V lost 0 bases and J lost 4 bases. The CDR3 sequence is CASSLEGGPTEAFF. The CDR3 DNA is TGCGCCAGCAGCTTGGAAGGGGGCCCCACTGAAGCTTTCTTT. The variable domain in full, completed from reference TRBV5-1 and TRBJ1-1, reads KAGVTQTPRYLIKTRGQQVTLSCSPISGHRSVSWYQQTPGQGLQFLFEYFSETQRNKGNFPGRFSGRQFSNSRSEMNVSTLELGDSALYLCASSLEGGPTEAFFGQGTRLTVV.

This chain joins TRBV28 and TRBJ1-2; TRBD1 aligns across 10 bases. Trimming cost V 6 bases and J 2 bases; bases outside gene matches: 3. Germline-derived CDR1 and CDR2 are MDHEN and SYDVKM. CDR3 size: 14 residues. DNA of the CDR3: TGTGCCAGCAGCCCGGGACAGGGGAACTATGGCTACACCTTC. Protein sequence: CASSPGQGNYGYTF.

The V call is TRBV29-1, the J call TRBJ2-4, with D tentatively TRBD2 (5 bases). Germline V gene lookup returns CDR1 SQVTM and CDR2 ANQGSEA. The V end was cut by 4 bases, the J end by 7 bases, with 14 bases between. This CDR3 comprises 13 residues. The CDR3 DNA is TGCAGCGTTGTTGAGGGAAGGGAGAACATTCAGTACTTC. It codes for CSVVEGRENIQYF.

The chain uses TRBV30 and TRBJ2-1; 7 bases match TRBD1. The CDR3 totals 14 residues. Germline CDR1 reads GTSNPN; CDR2 reads SVGIG (reference sequence). Trimming at V came to 2 bases and at J to 9 bases, leaving 10 bases not matched to a gene. The CDR3 DNA reads TGTGCCTGGAGTCTCCTAGGACAGGTCGGTGAGCAGTTCTTC. Translated, it gives CAWSLLGQVGEQFF.

CDR3 bases: TGTGCCAGCAGCTGGGAAGGACTAGCGGGAGGCAATGAGCAGTTCTTC. This sequence encodes CASSWEGLAGGNEQFF. The chain combines TRBV5-4 with TRBJ2-1, with TRBD2 matching over 14 bases. The germline CDR1 and CDR2 sequences are SGHNT and YYREEE (reference sequence). This CDR3 is built from 16 residues. With 3 bases clipped from V and 6 bases from J, the junction kept 5 bases outside the gene matches.

The genes are TRBV27 and TRBJ2-1; TRBD1 agrees at 9 bases. Looked up from germline, CDR1 is MNHEY and CDR2 is SMNVEV (reference sequence). The CDR3 is 15 residues long. The trim removed 6 bases at V and 8 bases at J, leaving 11 bases unmatched. CDR3 protein: CASRAGQGDYHEQFF. In DNA form, the CDR3 reads TGTGCCAGCAGGGCGGGACAGGGTGATTATCATGAGCAGTTCTTC.

The chain employs TRBV7-2 and TRBJ2-7; D is possibly TRBD2 (6 bases). The V and J ends lost 4 bases and 2 bases respectively, with 12 bases between them. Germline V CDR1 and CDR2: SGHTA, FQGNSA. There are 14 residues in the CDR3. The CDR3 DNA reads as TGTGCCAGCAGCTCGGGACTCAATACCTACGAGCAGTACTTC. Amino acids: CASSSGLNTYEQYF.

CDR3: CASSFKIGQFF. The DNA of the CDR3 is TGTGCCAGCAGTTTTAAGATCGGGCAGTTCTTC. V and J are TRBV28 and TRBJ2-1, with D unclear. CDR1 is MDHEN, CDR2 SYDVKM, per germline. This CDR3 comprises 11 residues. V was shortened by 3 bases and J by 12 bases, with 9 bases between the two germline ends. Looking up the rest from reference TRBV28 and TRBJ2-1 gives the full variable domain: DVKVTQSSRYLVKRTGEKVFLECVQDMDHENMFWYRQDPGLGLRLIYFSYDVKMKEKGDIPEGYSVSREKKERFSLILESASTNQTSMYLCASSFKIGQFFGPGTRLTVL.

The chain combines TRBV3-1 (or the pseudogene TRBV3-2) with TRBJ1-2; 9 positions match TRBD1. This CDR3 spans 16 amino acids. Per germline, CDR1 LGHDT and CDR2 YNNKEL (reference sequence). V lost 1 base and J lost 7; bases outside the gene matches: 10. The CDR3 reads CASSQAGTGLSGGYTF. For the CDR3, the DNA is TGTGCCAGCAGCCAAGCCGGGACAGGGTTGAGCGGTGGCTACACCTTC.

This clone was picked up a small number of times. The genes are TRBV5-1 and TRBJ2-6; D not resolved. CDR3 size: 14 residues. Trimming took off 0 bases at V and 4 bases at J, with 5 bases between the two ends. Germline CDR1 reads SGHRS; CDR2 reads YFSETQ. The CDR3 protein is CASSLVGGANVLTF. The CDR3 nucleotides read TGCGCCAGCAGCTTGGTCGGGGGGGCCAACGTCCTGACTTTC.

The gene calls are TRBV11-2 and TRBJ2-3; D is possibly TRBD2 (6 bases). Germline lookup yields CDR1 SGHAT and CDR2 FQNNGV. CDR3 length: 15 residues. The V gene lost 5 bases and the J gene lost 5 bases, with 17 bases spanning the gap. The CDR3 nucleotides are TGTGCCAGCAGCCCGGGACTTCTGGGAGGAGATACGCAGTATTTT. Protein product: CASSPGLLGGDTQYF.

V and J are TRBV6-6 and TRBJ2-5; 7 bases fit TRBD2. J lost 5 bases, V lost 2 bases, and 5 bases had no gene match. The CDR3 is 14 residues long. The germline gives CDR1 MNHNY, CDR2 SVGAGI (reference sequence). CDR3 residues: CASSYSGIGETQYF. CDR3 sequence (DNA): TGTGCCAGCAGTTACAGCGGGATTGGTGAGACCCAGTACTTC.